What follows are 10 T cell receptor beta chains derived from one specimen sequenced in a study of blood T cell repertoires in COVID-19. Sequenced by immunoSEQ multiplex PCR; TCRdb stores in-frame clones only, minus some. This sample has around 370,000 clones, with under 95% found just once. The sequencing input was peripheral blood. The source is a woman under 30 who had recovered from COVID-19.

The chain carries TRBV7-8 and TRBJ1-6; a weak D match, TRBD1 (6 bases). The CDR3 has 18 residues. Germline V gives CDR1 SGHVS, CDR2 FQNEAQ. The V end lost 1 base, the J end lost 0 bases, and 13 bases lay between the germline ends. The CDR3, as DNA: TGTGCCAGCAGCTTAGAGGGCCAGGACAGCTCCTATAATTCACCCCTCCACTTT. Its translation is CASSLEGQDSSYNSPLHF.

The V call is TRBV3-1 (or the pseudogene TRBV3-2), the J call TRBJ2-1; the match to TRBD2 covers 9 bases. J gave up 10 bases and V 1 base, and 11 bases lay outside the gene matches. Germline V gives CDR1 LGHDT, CDR2 YNNKEL (reference sequence). The CDR3 contains 16 residues. CDR3 protein: CASSQAQREERGEQFF. The CDR3 region has the DNA TGTGCCAGCAGCCAAGCTCAGCGGGAGGAACGTGGGGAGCAGTTCTTC.

The genes are TRBV5-1 and TRBJ2-3; TRBD2 is a possible D gene (5 bases). The V gene lost 3 bases and the J gene lost 10 bases, with 15 bases spanning the gap. Germline assignment: CDR1 SGHRS and CDR2 YFSETQ. The CDR3 has 13 residues. CDR3 sequence: CASSSPGVGSQYF. CDR3 in DNA: TGCGCCAGCAGCTCCCCCGGGGTCGGCTCGCAGTATTTT.

The V gene is TRBV25-1, the J gene TRBJ2-1; D is possibly TRBD2 (6 bases). V lost 4 bases and J lost 10, with 20 bases in between. This CDR3 has 15 amino acids. In germline, CDR1 is MGHDK, CDR2 SYGVNS. The CDR3 nucleotides read TGTGCCAGCAGTGGCCTCCCGGGACTTGGAGGGGAGCAGTTCTTC. It encodes CASSGLPGLGGEQFF.

V gene TRBV7-2 combines with J gene TRBJ2-1, with 7 bases lining up with TRBD1. After removal of 5 bases from V and 3 bases from J, the junction contained 10 bases not matched to a gene. Germline V lookup: CDR1 SGHTA, CDR2 FQGNSA. CDR3 length equals 16 residues. The CDR3 reads CASSPRWDRYYNEQFF. The CDR3 DNA sequence: TGTGCCAGCAGCCCCCGCTGGGACAGATACTACAATGAGCAGTTCTTC. Full variable domain (remainder filled in from reference TRBV7-2 and TRBJ2-1): GAGVSQSPSNKVTEKGKDVELRCDPISGHTALYWYRQSLGQGLEFLIYFQGNSAPDKSGLPSDRFSAERTGGSVSTLTIQRTQQEDSAVYLCASSPRWDRYYNEQFFGPGTRLTVL.

This clone came up a few times. V is TRBV19 and J is TRBJ2-2; unclear D gene. CDR1 is LNHDA and CDR2 is SQIVND in the germline V gene (reference sequence). The CDR3 has 12 amino acids. V was clipped by 6 bases and J by 9 bases, with 11 bases between them. CDR3 nucleotides: TGTGCCAGTAGCAGTCCTAGATGGGAGCTGTTTTTT. Amino acids: CASSSPRWELFF.

The gene calls are TRBV6-2 or TRBV6-3 and TRBJ1-3; 8 nucleotides agree with TRBD1. The junction had 7 bases not matched to a gene; V was cut back by 6 bases and J by 0 bases. Germline V lookup: CDR1 MNHEY, CDR2 SVGEGT. The CDR3 runs to 16 residues. The CDR3 reads CASSDNRGISGNTIYF. The CDR3 DNA reads as TGTGCCAGCAGCGATAACAGGGGGATCTCTGGAAACACCATATATTTT.

The V call is TRBV15, the J call TRBJ1-5; 10 positions match TRBD1. Per germline, CDR1 LNHNV and CDR2 YYDKDF (reference sequence). This CDR3 has 14 amino acids. The J segment lost 7 bases and the V segment lost 8 bases, leaving 8 bases of the junction unmatched. The CDR3 loop reads CATAPTGGRQPQHF. The CDR3 DNA sequence: TGTGCCACCGCGCCGACAGGGGGCAGGCAGCCCCAGCATTTT. Complete variable domain (other parts from reference TRBV15 and TRBJ1-5): DAMVIQNPRYQVTQFGKPVTLSCSQTLNHNVMYWYQQKSSQAPKLLFHYYDKDFNNEADTPDNFQSRRPNTSFCFLDIRSPGLGDTAMYLCATAPTGGRQPQHFGDGTRLSIL.

This sequence joins TRBV4-1 and TRBJ2-1, with 8 bases matching TRBD2. Germline V gene lookup returns CDR1 MGHRA and CDR2 YSYEKL. The length of the CDR3 is 14 residues. Trimming took 3 bases from V and 5 from J; bases not matched to a gene: 3. The CDR3 here is CASSHAGGNNEQFF. The CDR3 DNA follows: TGCGCCAGCAGCCATGCGGGAGGAAACAATGAGCAGTTCTTC.

The chain recombines TRBV4-1 with TRBJ1-2; 9 positions agree with TRBD1. The CDR3 runs to 18 residues. Unmatched junction bases numbered 13, after V lost 4 bases and J lost 1 base. CDR1 and CDR2 from the germline V gene are MGHRA and YSYEKL. CDR3 in amino acids: CASSPTGTGIWVNYGYTF. The CDR3 bases are TGCGCCAGCAGCCCTACCGGGACAGGGATTTGGGTTAACTATGGCTACACCTTC.